The 8 T cell receptor beta chains given below trace back to one sample, sequenced in a study of blood T cell repertoires in COVID-19. TCRdb's table, derived via immunoSEQ multiplex PCR, lists solely in-frame clones and lacks some. The sample has 200,000 to 300,000 clones; roughly 87% are singletons. Specimen: peripheral blood. These receptors all come from a human donor in a cohort sampled during active COVID-19.

V usage is TRBV19 and J usage is TRBJ1-2; the D is unclear. The CDR3 totals 15 residues. Between the trimmed V and J ends, which lost 1 base and 2 bases, there was a span of 11 bases. Germline CDR1 and CDR2: LNHDA and SQIVND (reference sequence). CDR3 DNA: TGTGCCAGTAGTATAGCGCCACTGATAAACTATGGCTACACCTTC. Translated: CASSIAPLINYGYTF.

The rearrangement links TRBV28 to TRBJ2-7; perhaps TRBD2 as D (6 bases). Germline assignment: CDR1 MDHEN and CDR2 SYDVKM. V lost 6 bases to trimming and J lost 4 bases, with 16 bases between them. There are 14 residues in the CDR3. The CDR3 nucleotides read TGTGCCAGCAGACCCCCGGGACTTCTATACGAGCAGTACTTC. It translates to CASRPPGLLYEQYF.

The V gene is TRBV19, the J gene TRBJ1-1, with a weak D call TRBD1 (5 bases). Germline CDR1 reads LNHDA; CDR2 reads SQIVND (reference sequence). V lost 8 bases and J lost 1, with 14 bases in between. CDR3 size: 14 residues. CDR3 amino acids: CASWGREGNTEAFF. The CDR3 DNA reads as TGTGCCAGTTGGGGCCGGGAGGGGAACACTGAAGCTTTCTTT.

The chain links TRBV5-1 to TRBJ2-5; tentative D call: TRBD2 (6 bases). Germline CDR1 SGHRS, CDR2 YFSETQ. Trimming left V 5 bases short and J 2 bases short, with 19 bases between. CDR3 length: 16 residues. The chain's CDR3 is CASSPVGASAQETQYF. The DNA of the CDR3 is TGCGCCAGCAGTCCAGTCGGGGCTAGCGCACAAGAGACCCAGTACTTC. Together with reference TRBV5-1 and TRBJ2-5, the CDR3 gives the full variable domain: KAGVTQTPRYLIKTRGQQVTLSCSPISGHRSVSWYQQTPGQGLQFLFEYFSETQRNKGNFPGRFSGRQFSNSRSEMNVSTLELGDSALYLCASSPVGASAQETQYFGPGTRLLVL.

This chain joins TRBV7-9 and TRBJ2-3; a weak D match, TRBD2 (5 bases). Trimming took off 1 base at V and 6 bases at J, with 14 bases between the two ends. CDR3 length equals 15 residues. Germline V gene lookup returns CDR1 SEHNR and CDR2 FQNEAQ (reference sequence). CDR3 sequence reads: CASSLESGGIDTQYF. The CDR3 bases are TGTGCCAGCAGCTTAGAATCTGGAGGCATTGATACGCAGTATTTT. Looking up the rest from reference TRBV7-9 and TRBJ2-3 gives the full variable domain: DTGVSQNPRHKITKRGQNVTFRCDPISEHNRLYWYRQTLGQGPEFLTYFQNEAQLEKSRLLSDRFSAERPKGSFSTLEIQRTEQGDSAMYLCASSLESGGIDTQYFGPGTRLTVL.

J is TRBJ2-7 and V is TRBV6-2 or TRBV6-3; 14 nucleotides line up with TRBD2. The CDR3 is 16 residues long. The germline V gene has CDR1 MNHEY and CDR2 SVGEGT. Trimming removed 6 bases from V and 1 base from J; junction bases left unmatched: 5. As DNA, the CDR3 is TGTGCCAGCAGCGATGGGACTAGCGGGAGATCCTACGAGCAGTACTTC. Encoded protein: CASSDGTSGRSYEQYF.

The CDR3 region has the DNA TGTGCCAGCAGTCTGTCCGGAGCGGAAGGCTACACCTTC. Protein: CASSLSGAEGYTF. The gene calls are TRBV27 and TRBJ1-2; no definite D call. Trimming left V 5 bases short and J 8 bases short, with 15 bases between. Germline-derived CDR1 and CDR2 are MNHEY and SMNVEV (reference sequence). The CDR3 extends over 13 amino acids.

The chain joins TRBV5-1 to TRBJ1-6, with D perhaps TRBD1 (6 bases). The CDR3 covers 13 residues. Between the trimmed V and J ends, which lost 5 bases and 14 bases, there was a span of 17 bases. The germline V gene has CDR1 SGHRS and CDR2 YFSETQ. The CDR3 protein is CASRAGGVPALHF. The DNA for the CDR3 is TGCGCCAGCAGAGCGGGGGGCGTTCCGGCCCTCCACTTT.